What follows are 22 T cell receptor beta chains derived from one specimen sequenced in a study of blood T cells in healthy people across ages. Using a J-beta primer mix together with a sample-barcoded 5' primer, a second PCR was run for roughly 7 to 11 cycles. MiXCR, run by TCRdb on the 5' RACE reads, gives a single entry per CDR3 protein. The table has around 1.5 million distinct CDR3 sequences, approximately 60% seen once. The sample comprised blood. The origin of the receptors is a man aged 18-30 years in good health.

The chain is built from TRBV20-1 and TRBJ1-3; TRBD1 is a possible D gene (6 bases). Trimming took 6 bases from V and 4 from J, leaving 16 bases between them. The CDR3 has 14 residues. The germline V gene has CDR1 DFQATT and CDR2 SNEGSKA (reference sequence). CDR3 bases: TGCAGTGCCATTCCGGGGGCGTGGGGAAACACCATATATTTT. It encodes CSAIPGAWGNTIYF.

The genes are TRBV12-3 or TRBV12-4 and TRBJ2-2, with D possibly being TRBD1 (6 bases). Trimming took 3 bases from V and 6 from J, leaving 11 bases between them. The CDR3 is made up of 14 amino acids. The CDR3 bases are TGTGCCAGCAGTTTCCAAACAGGGCCCGGGGAGCTGTTTTTT. Protein: CASSFQTGPGELFF.

This chain joins TRBV6-5 and TRBJ2-2, with a tentative D call TRBD2 (5 bases). Trimming stripped 7 bases from V and 5 bases from J, with 14 bases between. Per germline, CDR1 MNHEY and CDR2 SVGAGI. The CDR3 is made up of 14 amino acids. In DNA form, the CDR3 reads TGTGCCAGCATGATAGCCGCGGGTACCGGGGAGCTGTTTTTT. Translating it yields CASMIAAGTGELFF.

The chain uses TRBV7-9 and TRBJ2-1; the match to TRBD2 covers 8 bases. The germline V gene has CDR1 SEHNR and CDR2 FQNEAQ (reference sequence). There are 16 residues in the CDR3. With 5 bases clipped from V and 6 bases from J, the junction kept 12 bases outside the gene matches. CDR3 in DNA: TGTGCCAGCAGCCATCCCGGGACTAGATCTTCCAATGAGCAGTTCTTC. Residues: CASSHPGTRSSNEQFF.

CDR3: CASSLQGGPLYEQYF. CDR3 in DNA: TGTGCCAGCAGTCTGCAAGGGGGCCCTTTATACGAGCAGTACTTC. This chain links TRBV12-3 or TRBV12-4 with TRBJ2-5; the match to TRBD1 covers 7 bases. The DNA end favors TRBJ2-7, so the J call may be wrong. The length of the CDR3 is 15 residues.

This rearrangement joins TRBV6-5 to TRBJ1-5, with 8 positions matching TRBD1. CDR3 length equals 18 residues. Trimming at V came to 0 bases and at J to 2 bases, leaving 9 bases not matched to a gene. The germline CDR1 and CDR2 sequences are MNHEY and SVGAGI. The CDR3 spells CASSYSNQGARGNQPQHF. The CDR3 region has the DNA TGTGCCAGCAGTTACTCGAACCAGGGGGCGCGAGGCAATCAGCCCCAGCATTTT.

The chain couples TRBV27 to TRBJ1-4; a weak D match, TRBD1 (5 bases). Germline V lookup: CDR1 MNHEY, CDR2 SMNVEV (reference sequence). There are 19 residues in the CDR3. V lost 0 bases and J lost 3, with 20 bases in between. Here the CDR3 DNA reads TGTGCCAGCAGTTTATCCTCAGACAGACGGACTGTAGCTAATGAAAAACTGTTTTTT. Amino acids: CASSLSSDRRTVANEKLFF.

The chain has TRBV6-6 and TRBJ2-1; TRBD2 agrees at 8 bases. Germline V gene lookup returns CDR1 MNHNY and CDR2 SVGAGI (reference sequence). The CDR3 extends over 15 amino acids. V shed 11 bases and J 7 bases; nucleotides not matched to a gene: 16. The CDR3 coding sequence is TGTGCCTCCATCCCTCAGCGGGAGAGCGGAAATGAGCAGTTCTTC. Its translation: CASIPQRESGNEQFF.

J is TRBJ1-2 and V is TRBV6-2 or TRBV6-3; D perhaps matches TRBD1 (6 bases). CDR3 length: 15 amino acids. Deletions cut 2 bases from V and 4 bases from J, with 14 bases between. CDR1 and CDR2 from the germline V gene are MNHEY and SVGEGT. CDR3: CASSYLRGGSYGYTF. The CDR3 DNA sequence: TGTGCCAGCAGTTACCTCCGAGGGGGTTCCTATGGCTACACCTTC.

The rearrangement links TRBV6-5 to TRBJ1-2, with D hard to call. The CDR3 extends over 13 amino acids. The V and J ends lost 2 bases and 3 bases respectively, with 7 bases between them. Germline CDR1 is MNHEY and CDR2 is SVGAGI. CDR3: CASSYRRDYGYTF. The CDR3 nucleotides are TGTGCCAGCAGTTACAGACGGGACTATGGCTACACCTTC.

This clonotype was counted once. The chain carries TRBV20-1 and TRBJ2-1, with D perhaps TRBD2 (5 bases). V was shortened by 6 bases and J by 0 bases, with 12 bases between the two germline ends. This CDR3 is 14 amino acids long. Germline V gene lookup returns CDR1 DFQATT and CDR2 SNEGSKA (reference sequence). The CDR3 loop is CSAEGLRSYNEQFF. In DNA form, the CDR3 reads TGCAGTGCCGAGGGTCTCCGCTCCTACAATGAGCAGTTCTTC.

This clonotype has just a few counts. This chain links TRBV10-3 with TRBJ2-7; D perhaps matches TRBD1 (5 bases). Germline V gene data show CDR1 as ENHRY and CDR2 as SYGVKD. There are 13 residues in the CDR3. V lost 7 bases, J lost 5 bases, and 15 bases lay in between. The CDR3 spells CAITPRVSDEQYF. In nucleotides, the CDR3 is TGTGCCATCACCCCCAGGGTTTCGGACGAGCAGTACTTC.

The CDR3 bases are TGTGCCAGCAGCCAAGTGGCGGGGGGCCAATACAATGAGCAGTTCTTC. This codes for CASSQVAGGQYNEQFF. This chain connects TRBV4-2 to TRBJ2-1, with 8 bases that match TRBD2. Germline V gene data show CDR1 as LGHNA and CDR2 as YNFKEQ. V was clipped by 1 base and J by 4 bases; unmatched bases: 6. This CDR3 contains 16 residues.

This rearrangement joins TRBV6-5 to TRBJ1-2; TRBD1 aligns across 7 bases. Germline CDR1 MNHEY, CDR2 SVGAGI. Trimming took 6 bases from V and 5 from J; bases not matched to a gene: 12. CDR3 size: 15 residues. CDR3 protein: CASSQLEGAVYGYTF. The CDR3 DNA is TGTGCCAGCAGCCAATTGGAGGGGGCCGTGTATGGCTACACCTTC.

In its sample, this clonotype was seen a few times. V gene TRBV7-2 combines with J gene TRBJ2-7, with TRBD2 identical over 11 bases. The germline gives CDR1 SGHTA, CDR2 FQGNSA. The CDR3 has 13 residues. V trimming: 5 bases; J trimming: 8 bases; junction bases outside the gene matches: 5. This CDR3 is CASSALTSGKQYF. The CDR3 region has the DNA TGTGCCAGCAGCGCGTTGACTAGCGGGAAGCAGTACTTC.

This clonotype was seen more than once but under ten times. V is TRBV5-1 and J is TRBJ2-3, with D unclear. The germline V and J ends were trimmed by 2 bases and 5 bases, with 6 bases remaining between them. Per germline, CDR1 SGHRS and CDR2 YFSETQ. This CDR3 has 12 residues. The chain's CDR3 is CASSFEIDTQYF. For the CDR3, the DNA is TGCGCCAGCAGCTTTGAGATAGATACGCAGTATTTT.

A note on this clonotype: The junction and the germline gene differ at one end; a read error may be behind it. V is TRBV11-2 and J is TRBJ1-2; D perhaps matches TRBD1 (5 bases). The CDR3 length is 15 residues. Germline assignment: CDR1 SGHAT and CDR2 FQNNGV. The CDR3 DNA is TGTGCCGGCAGCTTTCTACAGGACTTTAACTATGGCTACACCTTC. It specifies CAGSFLQDFNYGYTF.

This clonotype was seen more than once but under ten times. The chain links TRBV6-2 or TRBV6-3 to TRBJ2-7, with 8 bases identical to TRBD1. The CDR3 length is 16 residues. CDR1 is MNHEY and CDR2 is SVGEGT in the germline V gene. V lost 7 bases, J lost 0 bases, and 11 bases stayed unmatched. The CDR3 reads CASNRASGTGSYEQYF. CDR3 sequence (DNA): TGTGCCAGCAACCGAGCGTCCGGGACAGGCTCCTACGAGCAGTACTTC.

The rearrangement joins TRBV20-1 to TRBJ1-5; D ambiguous. The V and J ends lost 1 base and 0 bases respectively, with 7 bases between them. The CDR3 runs to 14 residues. Germline V gene data show CDR1 as DFQATT and CDR2 as SNEGSKA (reference sequence). The CDR3 DNA reads as TGCAGTGCTAGAGCCGATTATAGCAATCAGCCCCAGCATTTT. Translation gives CSARADYSNQPQHF.

The V gene is TRBV11-2, the J gene TRBJ1-1; D not resolved. Germline CDR1 is SGHAT and CDR2 is FQNNGV. This CDR3 spans 12 amino acids. The V gene lost 5 bases and the J gene lost 6 bases, with 10 bases spanning the gap. In nucleotides, the CDR3 is TGTGCCAGCAGCCCTGCTTTCGCTGAAGCTTTCTTT. Protein product: CASSPAFAEAFF.

This chain links TRBV27 with TRBJ2-6; TRBD1 is a possible D gene (6 bases). Trimming shortened V by 7 bases and J by 2 bases, and 18 bases separated the two germline ends. The CDR3 sequence is 17 residues long. The germline V gene encodes CDR1 MNHEY and CDR2 SMNVEV (reference sequence). CDR3 sequence: CASTRRNRATGANVLTF. The CDR3 DNA reads TGTGCCAGCACTCGCAGGAACAGGGCTACTGGGGCCAACGTCCTGACTTTC.

The gene calls are TRBV27 and TRBJ1-5; D perhaps matches TRBD1 (5 bases). The V end was cut by 1 base, the J end by 3 bases, with 10 bases between. The CDR3 is made up of 15 amino acids. Per the germline V gene, CDR1 is MNHEY and CDR2 is SMNVEV (reference sequence). The CDR3 reads CASSLFSGSNQPQHF. DNA of the CDR3: TGTGCCAGCAGTTTATTTTCAGGGTCCAATCAGCCCCAGCATTTT.